The 32 T cell receptor beta chains listed next were all sequenced from one sample in a study of cytomegalovirus exposure and HLA in healthy donors. With 60 Vbeta and 13 Jbeta primers, the PCR was carried out. The repertoire was sequenced with immunoSEQ multiplex PCR; TCRdb's copy has only in-frame clones and lacks some. The table has approximately 170,000 clones, 82% seen once. Sequencing was performed on PBMCs. These receptors originate from a male donor in good health and CMV-seronegative.

The chain joins TRBV30 to TRBJ1-2, with TRBD1 identical over 9 bases. This CDR3 has 14 residues. Trimming took 1 base from V and 7 from J; bases not matched to a gene: 7. CDR1 is GTSNPN and CDR2 is SVGIG in the germline V gene (reference sequence). The CDR3 spells CAWSGDYRGLGYTF. In nucleotides, the CDR3 is TGTGCCTGGAGTGGAGATTACAGGGGGCTTGGCTACACCTTC.

This chain links TRBV7-2 with TRBJ2-4; 7 bases align to TRBD1. Germline-derived CDR1 and CDR2 are SGHTA and FQGNSA. The CDR3 runs to 16 residues. Trimming removed 8 bases from V and 1 base from J; junction bases left unmatched: 11. CDR3 loop: CASGHEQTGAKNIQYF. The CDR3 DNA is TGTGCCAGCGGCCACGAACAGACAGGGGCCAAAAACATTCAGTACTTC. Together with reference TRBV7-2 and TRBJ2-4, the CDR3 gives the full variable domain: GAGVSQSPSNKVTEKGKDVELRCDPISGHTALYWYRQSLGQGLEFLIYFQGNSAPDKSGLPSDRFSAERTGGSVSTLTIQRTQQEDSAVYLCASGHEQTGAKNIQYFGAGTRLSVL.

The rearrangement uses TRBV7-2 and TRBJ2-7; 12 positions agree with TRBD1. The germline gives CDR1 SGHTA, CDR2 FQGNSA. CDR3 size: 15 residues. V lost 1 base, J lost 5 bases, and 3 bases stayed unmatched. The CDR3 DNA sequence: TGTGCCAGCAGCTTAGTAGGGACAGGGGGCAACGAGCAGTACTTC. It encodes CASSLVGTGGNEQYF.

This chain joins TRBV5-1 and TRBJ1-2; perhaps TRBD1 as D (6 bases). This CDR3 comprises 12 residues. Trimming took 3 bases from V and 4 from J, leaving 7 bases between them. The germline gives CDR1 SGHRS, CDR2 YFSETQ. CDR3 in DNA: TGCGCCAGCAGCTCGGACAGCTATGGCTACACCTTC. This translates into CASSSDSYGYTF.

In the case of this clone: Other DNA sequences from this sample encode an identical CDR3 as well. The rearrangement uses TRBV28 and TRBJ2-3, with 10 bases identical to TRBD1. Trimming took 4 bases from V and 3 from J; bases not matched to a gene: 1. In germline, CDR1 is MDHEN, CDR2 SYDVKM. The CDR3 sequence is 14 residues long. Here the CDR3 reads CASSSGQGTDTQYF. Written as DNA, the CDR3 is TGTGCCAGCAGTTCGGGACAGGGGACAGATACGCAGTATTTT.

This rearrangement joins TRBV7-2 to TRBJ2-5; 8 bases fit TRBD1. V was pared by 5 bases and J by 2 bases, with 7 bases of the junction left unmatched. This CDR3 region has 15 residues. Germline V gene sequence: CDR1 SGHTA, CDR2 FQGNSA. The CDR3 loop is CASSQRQGSQETQYF. CDR3 nucleotide sequence: TGTGCCAGCAGCCAGAGACAGGGGTCACAAGAGACCCAGTACTTC.

Only a few counts were recorded for this clone. The V gene is TRBV2, the J gene TRBJ1-4, with a possible D match to TRBD1 (5 bases). The CDR3 contains 10 residues. The V gene's germline CDR1 is SNHLY and CDR2 FYNNEI. The V and J ends lost 8 bases and 13 bases respectively, with 11 bases between them. The CDR3 loop reads CASGGAVLFF. The CDR3 DNA reads as TGTGCCAGCGGCGGGGCGGTACTGTTTTTT.

This clone came up a few times. The chain links TRBV4-2 to TRBJ2-2; possibly TRBD1 for D (6 bases). The CDR3 runs 15 residues. Germline V gene data show CDR1 as LGHNA and CDR2 as YNFKEQ. V was pared by 1 base and J by 3 bases, with 9 bases between. Here the CDR3 DNA reads TGTGCCAGCAGCCAAGCAGGGGTGGACACCGGGGAGCTGTTTTTT. As protein: CASSQAGVDTGELFF.

This clone was observed a single time. The junction and the germline gene differ at one end; a read error may be behind it. The chain employs TRBV7-9 and TRBJ1-4; 9 bases fit TRBD1. Per germline, CDR1 SEHNR and CDR2 FQNEAQ (reference sequence). CDR3 length: 17 residues. CDR3: CSSSLQGAGRVTEKLFF. DNA of the CDR3: TGTTCCAGCAGCTTACAGGGGGCTGGACGGGTCACCGAAAAACTGTTTTTT.

The chain employs TRBV19 and TRBJ2-1; 12 nucleotides align to TRBD2. The CDR3 is 16 amino acids. Losses at the gene ends were 3 bases for V and 7 bases for J; bases not matched to a gene: 7. Germline lookup yields CDR1 LNHDA and CDR2 SQIVND (reference sequence). In DNA form, the CDR3 reads TGTGCCAGTAGTATTCTCACTAGCGGGGGGCGGAATGAGCAGTTCTTC. This sequence encodes CASSILTSGGRNEQFF. The full variable domain, its missing parts supplied by reference TRBV19 and TRBJ2-1, is DGGITQSPKYLFRKEGQNVTLSCEQNLNHDAMYWYRQDPGQGLRLIYYSQIVNDFQKGDIAEGYSVSREKKESFPLTVTSAQKNPTAFYLCASSILTSGGRNEQFFGPGTRLTVL.

This clone was detected only a few times. V gene TRBV7-2 combines with J gene TRBJ1-6; no reliable D call. Germline loops: CDR1 SGHTA, CDR2 FQGNSA. The CDR3 runs 15 residues. Between the trimmed V and J ends, which lost 1 base and 7 bases, there was a span of 11 bases. CDR3 loop: CASSLGWAANSPLHF. CDR3 DNA: TGTGCCAGCAGCTTAGGTTGGGCAGCAAATTCACCCCTCCACTTT. Looking up the rest from reference TRBV7-2 and TRBJ1-6 gives the full variable domain: GAGVSQSPSNKVTEKGKDVELRCDPISGHTALYWYRQSLGQGLEFLIYFQGNSAPDKSGLPSDRFSAERTGGSVSTLTIQRTQQEDSAVYLCASSLGWAANSPLHFGNGTRLTVT.

This clone appeared once. The chain employs TRBV9 and TRBJ2-4; 7 nucleotides agree with TRBD1. J gave up 4 bases and V 0 bases, and 4 bases lay outside the gene matches. The CDR3 runs to 15 residues. CDR1 is SGDLS, CDR2 YYNGEE, per germline. The CDR3 is CASSVAGTAKNIQYF. The CDR3 bases are TGTGCCAGCAGCGTAGCAGGGACAGCAAAAAACATTCAGTACTTC.

The J gene is TRBJ2-5, the V gene TRBV9; TRBD2 agrees at 11 bases. CDR1 and CDR2 from the germline V gene are SGDLS and YYNGEE. The CDR3 loop spans 17 amino acids. With 2 bases clipped from V and 1 base from J, the junction kept 7 bases outside the gene matches. The CDR3: CASSVDPSGGLQETQYF. DNA of the CDR3: TGTGCCAGCAGCGTCGACCCTAGCGGGGGGCTCCAAGAGACCCAGTACTTC.

The CDR3: CASSFRLAQEQFF. The DNA of the CDR3 is TGTGCCAGCAGCTTCAGACTAGCACAAGAGCAGTTCTTC. The gene calls are TRBV13 and TRBJ2-1; 7 nucleotides align to TRBD2. The V and J ends lost 3 bases and 10 bases, in that order; junction bases with no gene match: 6. Germline-derived CDR1 and CDR2 are PRHDT and FYEKMQ (reference sequence). CDR3 length: 13 amino acids.

Only a few counts were recorded for this clone. This chain links TRBV28 with TRBJ1-1; D may be TRBD1 (6 bases). This CDR3 spans 13 amino acids. The germline V and J ends were trimmed by 6 bases and 1 base, with 9 bases remaining between them. Germline assignment: CDR1 MDHEN and CDR2 SYDVKM. The CDR3 region has the DNA TGTGCCAGCAGCGACAGGACGAACACTGAAGCTTTCTTT. Amino acids: CASSDRTNTEAFF.

V is TRBV6-1 and J is TRBJ1-2; possible D gene TRBD1, 5 bases. Germline V lookup: CDR1 MNHNS, CDR2 SASEGT. V was pared by 5 bases and J by 11 bases, with 18 bases between. CDR3 length equals 13 residues. This CDR3 is CASSRTAARGYTF. For the CDR3, the DNA is TGTGCCAGCAGTCGGACGGCAGCTAGGGGTTACACCTTC.

This clone was found a few times. The chain employs TRBV7-8 and TRBJ2-1, with TRBD2 matching over 9 bases. CDR1 is SGHVS and CDR2 is FQNEAQ in the germline V gene. This CDR3 has 16 residues. V shed 1 base, J shed 7 bases, and the junction held 8 bases outside the gene matches. CDR3 DNA sequence: TGTGCCAGCAGCTTAGGGCGTCTAGCGGGAAGGAATGAGCAGTTCTTC. This sequence encodes CASSLGRLAGRNEQFF.

The gene calls are TRBV5-4 and TRBJ1-3; D is unclear. The CDR3 is made up of 14 amino acids. Germline CDR1 SGHNT, CDR2 YYREEE (reference sequence). Deletions cut 4 bases from V and 1 base from J, with 9 bases between. Here the CDR3 reads CASSARASGNTIYF. As DNA, the CDR3 is TGTGCCAGCAGCGCTAGAGCTTCTGGAAACACCATATATTTT.

This clone occurred once. CDR3 residues: CAWSGQTNQPQHF. CDR3 nucleotides: TGTGCCTGGAGTGGACAGACTAATCAGCCCCAGCATTTT. V usage is TRBV30 and J usage is TRBJ1-5; TRBD1 might be the D (5 bases). Germline V lookup: CDR1 GTSNPN, CDR2 SVGIG (reference sequence). Trimming left V 1 base short and J 4 bases short, with 8 bases between. The CDR3 spans 13 residues.

The rearrangement uses TRBV4-2 and TRBJ2-1; 8 nucleotides match TRBD2. The germline V gene has CDR1 LGHNA and CDR2 YNFKEQ. CDR3 length: 14 residues. V gave up 4 bases and J gave up 8 bases; unmatched junction bases: 7. CDR3 in DNA: TGTGCCAGCAGCCGAAGGACTAGCAGCGATGAGCAGTTCTTC. Protein: CASSRRTSSDEQFF.

The chain is built from TRBV4-3 and TRBJ2-3; D might be TRBD1 (6 bases). CDR1 and CDR2 from the germline V gene are LGHNA and YSLEER. The CDR3 has 17 amino acids. V lost 0 bases, J lost 4 bases, and 17 bases lay in between. CDR3 coding DNA: TGCGCCAGCAGCCAAGATTTCTCAGGGGTGAGAGCAGATACGCAGTATTTT. The encoded protein is CASSQDFSGVRADTQYF.

This clone was seen a few times. DNA for the CDR3: TGCGCCAGCAGCTTGGACGCAGGACAAGAGACCCAGTACTTC. Translation: CASSLDAGQETQYF. This chain joins TRBV5-1 and TRBJ2-5; D is undetermined. Germline values: CDR1 SGHRS, CDR2 YFSETQ. The CDR3 loop spans 14 amino acids. The V gene lost 0 bases and the J gene lost 2 bases, with 8 bases spanning the gap.

The CDR3 DNA reads as TGTGCCAGCAGTTTAATTCCCTTAAACCAAGAGACCCAGTACTTC. It yields the protein CASSLIPLNQETQYF. V gene TRBV27 combines with J gene TRBJ2-5; D gene ambiguous. Germline V gene data show CDR1 as MNHEY and CDR2 as SMNVEV (reference sequence). The CDR3 is made up of 15 amino acids. Trimming took 2 bases from V and 0 from J, leaving 10 bases between them.

The J gene is TRBJ2-1, the V gene TRBV28, with a tentative D call TRBD2 (5 bases). Per germline, CDR1 MDHEN and CDR2 SYDVKM. V lost 3 bases to trimming and J lost 5 bases, with 17 bases between them. This CDR3 is 16 amino acids long. CDR3 sequence (DNA): TGTGCCAGCAGTTTCTATTTGGGTGGGGAGCACAATGAGCAGTTCTTC. The encoded protein is CASSFYLGGEHNEQFF.

The chain combines TRBV6-5 with TRBJ2-5, with unresolved D. The J call may be faulty, since TRBJ2-7 better matches the DNA end. Germline V gene data show CDR1 as MNHEY and CDR2 as SVGAGI. The CDR3 runs to 11 residues. CDR3 sequence reads: CASSSTYEQYF. CDR3 coding DNA: TGTGCCAGCAGCTCTACCTACGAGCAGTACTTC.

About this clone itself: Other DNA sequences within the sample encode an identical CDR3. In DNA form, the CDR3 reads TGTGCCAGCAGCTTGGGTCCCGGAGACTATGGCTACACCTTC. Residues: CASSLGPGDYGYTF. The J gene is TRBJ1-2, the V gene TRBV5-4; D gene ambiguous. Germline values: CDR1 SGHNT, CDR2 YYREEE (reference sequence). V lost 0 bases and J lost 3, with 9 bases in between. The length of the CDR3 is 14 residues.

This clone was detected a few times. The chain employs TRBV4-1 and TRBJ2-7, with TRBD2 as a possible D gene (6 bases). The V gene's germline CDR1 is MGHRA and CDR2 YSYEKL. V was pared by 4 bases and J by 5 bases, with 21 bases between. This CDR3 spans 16 amino acids. The CDR3 protein is CASSPDSGRLLHEQYF. The CDR3 DNA reads as TGCGCCAGCAGCCCAGATTCAGGGAGGCTCCTCCACGAGCAGTACTTC.

The gene calls are TRBV2 and TRBJ2-3; TRBD2 aligns across 8 bases. Trimming cost V 3 bases and J 6 bases; bases outside gene matches: 11. The CDR3 contains 16 residues. Germline V gene sequence: CDR1 SNHLY, CDR2 FYNNEI. The CDR3 coding sequence is TGTGCCAGCAGTGACCCCGGGGGGGCCTCGATGGATACGCAGTATTTT. Encoded protein: CASSDPGGASMDTQYF.

This clone was seen a few times. The V and J genes are TRBV5-6 and TRBJ1-4; 8 bases fit TRBD1. Per germline, CDR1 SGHDT and CDR2 YYEEEE. J lost 2 bases, V lost 6 bases, and 15 bases had no gene match. The CDR3 is 18 amino acids. The CDR3 coding sequence is TGTGCCAGCACCGACGTACGGGACAGGAGCTCCACTAATGAAAAACTGTTTTTT. Its translation: CASTDVRDRSSTNEKLFF.

This chain connects TRBV10-3 to TRBJ1-5; the D is unclear. There are 15 residues in the CDR3. CDR1 is ENHRY and CDR2 is SYGVKD in the germline V gene. Trimming took off 2 bases at V and 3 bases at J, with 11 bases between the two ends. As DNA, the CDR3 is TGTGCCATCAGTGAGACAGTGATGAACAATCAGCCCCAGCATTTT. Protein sequence: CAISETVMNNQPQHF.

Here the CDR3 reads CASSQQWTVDYTF. The CDR3 DNA sequence: TGTGCCAGCAGCCAACAATGGACAGTTGACTACACCTTC. This rearrangement joins TRBV14 to TRBJ1-2, with D possibly being TRBD1 (6 bases). Germline V gene sequence: CDR1 SGHDN, CDR2 FVKESK. V gave up 2 bases and J gave up 10 bases, with 14 bases separating them. This CDR3 has 13 amino acids.

The J gene is TRBJ2-7, the V gene TRBV7-9; TRBD1 matches at 7 bases. V shed 5 bases, J shed 5 bases, and the junction held 9 bases outside the gene matches. CDR1 is SEHNR and CDR2 is FQNEAQ in the germline V gene (reference sequence). The CDR3 is 14 amino acids. CDR3 coding DNA: TGTGCCAGCAGCCCGACAGGGTTGGCCAACGAGCAGTACTTC. This sequence encodes CASSPTGLANEQYF.